This TCR beta chain was sequenced during a study of blood T cell repertoires in COVID-19 (TCRdb year 2020). Regarding the study in general: Collaborator samples came from the United States, Italy and Spain and covered acute and convalescent phases of COVID-19. The prospective study material was composed of cDNA or gDNA derived from T cells, B-cell-depleted T cells, or PBMCs. The dataset comprised deeply sampled blood TCRbeta repertoires from subjects exposed to, actively infected with, or recovered from COVID-19. A freely available public database, intended as a resource for researchers studying the immune response to SARS-CoV-2, is where the repertoires were released. The samples were drawn from the first 160 participants of the ongoing ImmuneRACE study and from over 950 subjects provided by 6 global collaborators. The sample metadata nearly always contained a de-identified subject ID, COVID-19 status, age in years and sex. Where HLA class I and class II types were available, the types were taken from metadata supplied by the sample provider, not from assay-based typing. Here is what the overall study found, with its caveats: How much clinical and demographic metadata was included differed by source and by participant, and the metadata was provided uncurated.

Each collaborating institution followed its own protocols to collect whole blood in K2EDTA tubes. Collaborator samples were shipped for TCRbeta analysis as frozen whole blood, isolated PBMCs, or DNA extracted from either sample type. The CDR3 has 14 amino acids, counting the end cysteine and phenylalanine. Only the CDR3 DNA stays, 42 bases, in frame from base 1. For CDR1 and CDR2, the germline V gene (reference sequence) lists SEHNR and FQNEAQ. V was cut back by 3 bases and J by 7 bases, leaving a gap of 12 bases between them. TCRbeta CDR3 regions were amplified from genomic DNA by means of the immunoSEQ Assay, a bias-controlled multiplex PCR. On the study's bioinformatics: Within the assay, amplification of reference gene primers was used to estimate how many nucleated cells each sample contained. Sequence reads were collapsed and filtered to measure the absolute abundance of every unique TCRbeta CDR3 rearrangement. Productive Simpson clonality was computed per sample as the square root of Simpson's diversity index over productive rearrangements. TCRdb took this table from immuneACCESS and kept in-frame rearrangements with V and J called. Such tables lack part of the clones; where checked against another copy, unresolved V genes explain under half of the gap, and the rest is unexplained. The D gene and trimming were derived from the DNA, and the V and J assignments and clone size from that table. The sample records roughly 280,000 clones, about 88% of which are singletons. The ten largest clones add up to 3.5% to 4% of the sample.

Concerning this clone: The antigen it recognizes is unknown. Per-base qualities were not stored, and no clone one base away is much larger.

This sequence uses TRBV7-9 and TRBJ2-2; matching of 5 bases hints at TRBD2 as the D gene. The sample consisted of peripheral blood. The TCR originated in a man younger than 30 with active or convalescent COVID-19. The DNA sequence is given as TGTGCCAGCAGCTTCGAGGGCGAGGGCGGGGAGCTGTTTTTT. Protein translation: CASSFEGEGGELFF.